This T cell receptor beta chain is drawn from a study of OX40 agonist ivuxolimab in advanced cancers. Study summary: Patients took ivuxolimab, an agonistic anti-OX40 (CD134) antibody. Patients were treated with intravenous ivuxolimab, dosed at 0.01 to 10 mg/kg and infused every 2 weeks. Subjects had a mean age of around 60 years, with a range of about 23 to 79; roughly 83% were male.

V was trimmed by 4 bases and J by 11 bases, leaving 15 bases between them. Looked up from germline, CDR1 is SGHRS and CDR2 is YFSETQ. The CDR3 runs 12 residues. Assay: immunoSEQ multiplex PCR; the TCRdb copy retains only in-frame clones and omits some. This sample has roughly 80,000 clones, with about nine tenths found just once. The TCR comes from an adult with an advanced solid tumor such as melanoma, head and neck, liver or kidney cancer. V gene TRBV5-1 combines with J gene TRBJ1-2; a weak D match, TRBD1 (5 bases). The sequencing here drew on CD4+ or CD8+ T cells sorted from blood, taken in a trial of the OX40 agonist ivuxolimab. CDR3: CASSKTNEGYTF. The CDR3 nucleotides read TGCGCCAGCAGCAAAACTAACGAGGGGTACACCTTC.